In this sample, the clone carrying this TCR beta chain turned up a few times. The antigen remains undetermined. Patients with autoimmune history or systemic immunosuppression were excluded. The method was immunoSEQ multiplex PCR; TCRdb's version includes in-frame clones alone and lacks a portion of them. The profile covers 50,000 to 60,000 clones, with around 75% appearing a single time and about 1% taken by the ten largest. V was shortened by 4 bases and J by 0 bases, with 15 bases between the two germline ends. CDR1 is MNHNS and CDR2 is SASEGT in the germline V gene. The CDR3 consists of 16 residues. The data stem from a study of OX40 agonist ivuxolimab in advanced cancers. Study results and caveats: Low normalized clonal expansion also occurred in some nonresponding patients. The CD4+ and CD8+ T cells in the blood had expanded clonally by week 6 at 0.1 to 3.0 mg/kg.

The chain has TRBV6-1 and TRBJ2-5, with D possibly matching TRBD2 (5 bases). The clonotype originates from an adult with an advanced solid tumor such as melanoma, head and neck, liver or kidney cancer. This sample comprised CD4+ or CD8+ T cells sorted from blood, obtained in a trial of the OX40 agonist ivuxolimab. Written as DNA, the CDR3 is TGTGCCAGCAGTGTCCCAGGCAGGAGGTACCAAGAGACCCAGTACTTC. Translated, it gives CASSVPGRRYQETQYF.